The clone carrying this T cell receptor beta chain showed up just a few times. TCRdb re-called the RT-PCR reads with MiXCR, one entry per CDR3 protein. This table has about 680,000 distinct CDR3 sequences, 14% appearing once. What was sequenced was memory CD4+ T cells from blood. This clonotype originated in a female donor in good health, serving as a healthy control.

The DNA of the CDR3 is TGCGCCAGCAGCGTAGGACTAGCGGGAGGGGGACGAGAGACCCAGTACTTC. This codes for CASSVGLAGGGRETQYF. The chain recombines TRBV5-1 with TRBJ2-5, with TRBD2 matching 15 bases. J was trimmed by 4 bases and V by 4 bases; bases with no gene match: 8. Germline CDR1 and CDR2: SGHRS and YFSETQ. The CDR3 spans 17 residues.